The rows below give T cell receptor beta chains drawn from one sample of a study of OX40 agonist ivuxolimab in advanced cancers. Clones were read by immunoSEQ multiplex PCR, and TCRdb kept only the in-frame ones, dropping some. This sample carries some 62,000 clones, 91% of them seen once, and the ten largest clones take less than 6%. The source was CD4+ or CD8+ T cells sorted from blood, collected in a trial of the OX40 agonist ivuxolimab. The receptors shown here come from an adult with an advanced solid tumor such as melanoma, head and neck, liver or kidney cancer. CDR3s include the opening cysteine and the closing phenylalanine or tryptophan. Each record gives: V gene, D gene, clone size, J gene, CDR3 protein, CDR3 DNA. D genes are given only for firm matches. Where a row states a size, it is once, few, many or the class of an expanded clone; other rows omit it.

TRBV7-3	-	once	TRBJ2-2	CASSLEGGTNTGELFF	TGTGCCAGCAGCTTAGAGGGCGGGACGAACACCGGGGAGCTGTTTTTT
TRBV7-3	TRBD2	-	TRBJ2-1	CASSWTSGSYNEQFF	TGTGCCAGCAGCTGGACTAGCGGGAGTTACAATGAGCAGTTCTTC
TRBV7-3	-	-	TRBJ2-1	CASSPSRTVPTDNEQFF	TGTGCCAGCAGCCCGAGTAGGACGGTGCCGACCGACAATGAGCAGTTCTTC
TRBV15	-	once	TRBJ2-2	CATSWGTGELFF	TGTGCCACCAGCTGGGGCACCGGGGAGCTGTTTTTT
TRBV15	TRBD2	-	TRBJ2-2	CATSRDTSGRIGELFF	TGTGCCACCAGCAGAGACACTAGCGGGCGGATCGGGGAGCTGTTTTTT
TRBV21-1	-	once	TRBJ2-1	CASFPSSASGLNEQFF	TGTGCCAGCTTCCCTTCTTCCGCTAGCGGGCTCAATGAGCAGTTCTTC
TRBV25-1	-	-	TRBJ1-3	CASSGGWGRGNTIYF	TGTGCCAGCAGTGGGGGGTGGGGCAGGGGAAACACCATATATTTT
TRBV14	-	few	TRBJ2-1	CASSFDFYNEQFF	TGTGCCAGCAGCTTCGACTTCTACAATGAGCAGTTCTTC
TRBV27	TRBD1	once	TRBJ1-1	CASSRQGRNTEAFF	TGTGCCAGCAGCCGACAGGGTAGGAACACTGAAGCTTTCTTT
TRBV9	TRBD1	-	TRBJ2-3	CASSVQQGWTDTQYF	TGTGCCAGCAGTGTACAACAGGGGTGGACAGATACGCAGTATTTT
TRBV9	-	-	TRBJ2-5	CASSLRGGLGETQYF	TGTGCCAGCAGCCTTAGAGGGGGGCTGGGAGAGACCCAGTACTTC
TRBV28	-	-	TRBJ1-1	CACRGGITEAFF	TGTGCCTGCCGGGGGGGGATAACTGAAGCTTTCTTT
TRBV27	-	-	TRBJ2-6	CASSLSGSTGANVLTF	TGTGCCAGCAGTTTATCGGGTTCCACTGGGGCCAACGTCCTGACTTTC
TRBV27	TRBD2	-	TRBJ2-3	CARIRGDPKSSTDTQYF	TGTGCTAGAATTCGGGGGGACCCGAAGTCTAGCACAGATACGCAGTATTTT
TRBV28	-	-	TRBJ2-7	CASSSARRRTYEQYF	TGTGCCAGCAGTTCCGCTAGGAGAAGGACCTACGAGCAGTACTTC
TRBV19	TRBD1	-	TRBJ2-2	CASLPGGATGELFF	TGTGCCAGTTTACCAGGGGGCGCAACCGGGGAGCTGTTTTTT
TRBV7-6	-	-	TRBJ2-5	CASSLVGGKDETQYF	TGTGCCAGCAGCTTAGTCGGGGGAAAAGACGAGACCCAGTACTTC
TRBV2	TRBD2	-	TRBJ2-7	CASSERGGRAYEQYF	TGTGCCAGCAGTGAACGGGGCGGGAGGGCCTACGAGCAGTACTTC
TRBV27	TRBD1	-	TRBJ2-7	CASSLAGTGEPEQYF	TGTGCCAGCAGTCTCGCGGGGACAGGGGAACCCGAGCAGTACTTC
TRBV2	-	-	TRBJ2-2	CASNLRAQLPRELFF	TGTGCCAGCAACCTCCGGGCCCAACTTCCGCGGGAGCTGTTTTTT
TRBV7-3	TRBD2	-	TRBJ2-3	CASSLGLAATTDTQYF	TGTGCCAGCAGCTTAGGACTAGCAGCGACCACAGATACGCAGTATTTT
TRBV11-2	TRBD1	-	TRBJ2-7	CASSSNRDRAYEQYF	TGTGCCAGCAGCTCTAACCGGGACAGGGCCTACGAGCAGTACTTC
TRBV6-4	-	-	TRBJ2-1	CASSPGTRGLFF	TGTGCCAGCAGTCCCGGGACCCGAGGTCTGTTCTTC
TRBV30	-	-	TRBJ1-4	CAWSRPEDNGRKLFF	TGTGCCTGGAGTCGTCCCGAGGACAACGGACGAAAACTGTTTTTT
TRBV27	TRBD1	-	TRBJ1-4	CASSLRQGDSGLKLFF	TGTGCCAGCAGCCTCCGACAGGGGGACTCGGGGTTAAAACTGTTTTTT
TRBV6-1	TRBD1	-	TRBJ2-7	CASSSTGNYEQYF	TGTGCCAGCAGTTCGACAGGGAACTACGAGCAGTACTTC
TRBV7-9	-	-	TRBJ2-7	CASRRDYEQYF	TGTGCCAGCAGACGTGACTACGAGCAGTACTTC
TRBV29-1	-	-	TRBJ2-3	CSVEGTEWTDTQYF	TGCAGCGTTGAAGGGACTGAATGGACAGATACGCAGTATTTT
TRBV19	-	-	TRBJ1-2	CASSIDNRNYGYTF	TGTGCCAGTAGTATAGATAACAGGAACTATGGCTACACCTTC
TRBV29-1	-	-	TRBJ2-2	CSVLPDSFTGELFF	TGCAGCGTCCTACCCGACTCCTTCACCGGGGAGCTGTTTTTT
TRBV27	-	-	TRBJ2-1	CASSRQRGVYNEQFF	TGTGCCAGCAGCCGACAGCGAGGGGTTTACAATGAGCAGTTCTTC
TRBV7-9	-	-	TRBJ2-3	CASIPAASTDTQYF	TGTGCCAGCATCCCAGCGGCAAGCACAGATACGCAGTATTTT
TRBV10-3	TRBD1	-	TRBJ2-5	CAARDSFQETQYF	TGTGCCGCGAGGGACAGCTTCCAAGAGACCCAGTACTTC
TRBV19	TRBD1	-	TRBJ2-7	CASSMVGGGDEQYF	TGTGCCAGTAGTATGGTAGGGGGCGGCGACGAGCAGTACTTC
TRBV5-1	-	-	TRBJ2-2	CASNQQWSRELFF	TGCGCCAGCAACCAGCAATGGAGCCGGGAGCTGTTTTTT